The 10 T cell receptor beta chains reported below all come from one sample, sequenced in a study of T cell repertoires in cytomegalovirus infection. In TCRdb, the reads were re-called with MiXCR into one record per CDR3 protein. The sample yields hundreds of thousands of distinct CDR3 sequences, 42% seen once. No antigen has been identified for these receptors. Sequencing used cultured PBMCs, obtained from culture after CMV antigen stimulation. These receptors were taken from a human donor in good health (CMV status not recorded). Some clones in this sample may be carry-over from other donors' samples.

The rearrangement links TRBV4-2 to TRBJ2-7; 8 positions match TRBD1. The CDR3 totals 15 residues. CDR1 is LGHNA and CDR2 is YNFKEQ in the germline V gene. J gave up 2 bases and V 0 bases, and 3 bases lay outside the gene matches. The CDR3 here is CASSQETQGAYEQYF. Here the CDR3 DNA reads TGTGCCAGCAGCCAAGAAACACAGGGGGCCTACGAGCAGTACTTC.

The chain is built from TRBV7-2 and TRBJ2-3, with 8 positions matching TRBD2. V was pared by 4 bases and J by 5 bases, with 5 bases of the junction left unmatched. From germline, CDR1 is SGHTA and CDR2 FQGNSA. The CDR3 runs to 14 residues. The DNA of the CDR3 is TGTGCCAGCAGCTCCTTAGCGGGAAAAGATACGCAGTATTTT. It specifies CASSSLAGKDTQYF.

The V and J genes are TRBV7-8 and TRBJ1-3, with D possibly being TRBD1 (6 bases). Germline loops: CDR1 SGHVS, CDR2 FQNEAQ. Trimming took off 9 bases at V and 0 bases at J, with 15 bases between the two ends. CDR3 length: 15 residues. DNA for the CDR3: TGTGCCAGTCGGGGGACACCCGACTCTGGAAACACCATATATTTT. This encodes CASRGTPDSGNTIYF.

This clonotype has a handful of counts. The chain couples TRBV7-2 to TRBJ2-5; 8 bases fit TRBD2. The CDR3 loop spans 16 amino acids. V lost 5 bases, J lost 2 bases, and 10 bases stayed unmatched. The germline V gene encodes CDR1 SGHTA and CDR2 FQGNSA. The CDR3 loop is CASSQGSSGGQETQYF. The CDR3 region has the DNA TGTGCCAGCAGCCAGGGGTCCAGCGGGGGACAAGAGACCCAGTACTTC.

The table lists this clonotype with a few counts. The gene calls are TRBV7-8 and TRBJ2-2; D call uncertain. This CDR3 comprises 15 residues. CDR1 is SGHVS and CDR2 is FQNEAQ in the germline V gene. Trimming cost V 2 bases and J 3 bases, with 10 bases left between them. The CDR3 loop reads CASSLSASHTGELFF. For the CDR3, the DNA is TGTGCCAGCAGCTTATCCGCCAGTCACACCGGGGAGCTGTTTTTT. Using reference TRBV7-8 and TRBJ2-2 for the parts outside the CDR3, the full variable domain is GAGVSQSPRYKVAKRGQDVALRCDPISGHVSLFWYQQALGQGPEFLTYFQNEAQLDKSGLPSDRFFAERPEGSVSTLKIQRTQQEDSAVYLCASSLSASHTGELFFGEGSRLTVL.

The CDR3 coding sequence is TGCAGCGTTGCGGGGTGGGAGCACACCGGGGAGCTGTTTTTT. This sequence encodes CSVAGWEHTGELFF. The V gene is TRBV29-1, the J gene TRBJ2-2; maybe TRBD2 (5 bases). V lost 4 bases, J lost 3 bases, and 12 bases lay in between. CDR1 is SQVTM and CDR2 is ANQGSEA in the germline V gene. CDR3 length equals 14 residues.

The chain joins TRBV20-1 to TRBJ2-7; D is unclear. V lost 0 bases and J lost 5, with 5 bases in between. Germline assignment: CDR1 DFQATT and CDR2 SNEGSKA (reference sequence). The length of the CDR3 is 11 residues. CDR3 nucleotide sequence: TGCAGTGCTAGAGATTGGGACGAGCAGTACTTC. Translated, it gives CSARDWDEQYF.

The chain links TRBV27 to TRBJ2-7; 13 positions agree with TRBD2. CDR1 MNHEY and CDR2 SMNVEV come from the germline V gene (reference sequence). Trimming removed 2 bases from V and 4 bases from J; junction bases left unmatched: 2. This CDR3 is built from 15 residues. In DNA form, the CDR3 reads TGTGCCAGCAGTTTAAGGACTAGCGGGAGATACGAGCAGTACTTC. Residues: CASSLRTSGRYEQYF.

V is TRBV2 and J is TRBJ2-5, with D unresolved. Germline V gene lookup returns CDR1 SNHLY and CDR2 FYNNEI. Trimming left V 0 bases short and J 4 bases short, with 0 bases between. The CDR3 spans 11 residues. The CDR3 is CASSEAETQYF. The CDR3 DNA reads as TGTGCCAGCAGTGAAGCAGAGACCCAGTACTTC.

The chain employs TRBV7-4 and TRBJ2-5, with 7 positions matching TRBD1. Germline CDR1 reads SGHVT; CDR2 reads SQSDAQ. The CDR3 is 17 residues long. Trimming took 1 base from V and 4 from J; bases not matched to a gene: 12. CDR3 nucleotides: TGTGCCAGCAGCTTAGGGTTCCGGGACAGAAGTGGAGAGACCCAGTACTTC. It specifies CASSLGFRDRSGETQYF. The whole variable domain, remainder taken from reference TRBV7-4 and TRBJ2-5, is GAGVSQSPRYKVAKRGRDVALRCDSISGHVTLYWYRQTLGQGSEVLTYSQSDAQRDKSGRPSGRFSAERPERSVSTLKIQRTEQGDSAVYLCASSLGFRDRSGETQYFGPGTRLLVL.